The 5 T cell receptor beta chains in this list originate from one sample, sequenced in a study of siplizumab effects on memory and regulatory T cells. The repertoire was sequenced with immunoSEQ multiplex PCR; TCRdb's copy has only in-frame clones and lacks some. This table has approximately 110,000 clones, 85% to 95% appearing once. Sequencing input: CD4+ T cells sorted from blood. These receptors all stem from a human donor in good health.

The V call is TRBV29-1, the J call TRBJ2-7; TRBD1 aligns across 9 bases. The V gene end was trimmed by 6 bases and the J gene end by 4 bases; junction bases not matched to a gene: 7. Germline V CDR1 and CDR2: SQVTM, ANQGSEA. The CDR3 has 13 amino acids. The CDR3 protein is CSVATGGRYEQYF. The CDR3 DNA sequence: TGCAGCGTCGCGACAGGGGGTCGGTACGAGCAGTACTTC.

The chain couples TRBV10-2 to TRBJ2-1, with TRBD2 identical over 12 bases. The CDR3 runs 14 residues. Germline CDR1 WSHSY, CDR2 SAAADI. The trim removed 7 bases at V and 10 bases at J, leaving 8 bases unmatched. The CDR3 spells CASMWTSGEGEQFF. The CDR3 region has the DNA TGCGCCAGCATGTGGACTAGCGGGGAGGGGGAGCAGTTCTTC.

Note on this clone: Different DNA sequences within this sample yield the same CDR3. CDR3 in amino acids: CASSEQGGNQPQHF. CDR3 sequence (DNA): TGTGCCAGCAGTGAACAAGGCGGCAATCAGCCCCAGCATTTT. The J gene is TRBJ1-5, the V gene TRBV6-1; no firm D call. CDR3 length: 14 amino acids. The V gene's germline CDR1 is MNHNS and CDR2 SASEGT. The V end was cut by 2 bases, the J end by 2 bases, with 7 bases between.

The chain combines TRBV10-3 with TRBJ2-5, with D possibly TRBD1 on 5 matching bases. The germline V and J ends were trimmed by 8 bases and 5 bases, with 12 bases remaining between them. CDR3 size: 12 residues. In germline, CDR1 is ENHRY, CDR2 SYGVKD. The CDR3 sequence: CAIGQGSETQYF. In nucleotides, the CDR3 is TGTGCCATCGGGCAGGGTAGCGAGACCCAGTACTTC.

V usage is TRBV9 and J usage is TRBJ2-5; TRBD2 aligns across 14 bases. This CDR3 has 15 residues. Trimming cost V 3 bases and J 4 bases; bases outside gene matches: 2. Per the germline V gene, CDR1 is SGDLS and CDR2 is YYNGEE. The CDR3 sequence is CASSGGLAGGETQYF. As DNA, the CDR3 is TGTGCCAGCAGCGGAGGACTAGCGGGGGGAGAGACCCAGTACTTC.